These 14 T cell receptor beta chains share one sample of origin, sequenced in a study of human T cells and chemical hapten exposure. MiXCR, applied by TCRdb to the RACE reads, yields one record per CDR3 protein. The repertoire holds 95,000 to 150,000 distinct CDR3 sequences, with around 10% as singletons. As to time point: patch test 3, about 24 weeks after DPC sensitization. Regarding treatment: therapeutic diphenylcyclopropenone sensitization with weekly scalp DPC. The specimen was whole blood, collected in connection with sensitization to the hapten diphenylcyclopropenone (DPC). Every receptor here comes from a woman in her forties or fifties with alopecia areata. Some clones in this sample may be carry-over from other donors' samples.

This clonotype has a count of ten or more. J is TRBJ1-6 and V is TRBV29-1, with D possibly matching TRBD1 (6 bases). There are 13 residues in the CDR3. The V end lost 2 bases, the J end lost 7 bases, and 9 bases lay between the germline ends. Germline loops: CDR1 SQVTM, CDR2 ANQGSEA. The CDR3 DNA follows: TGCAGCGTTGAATCGGGGGCGAATTCACCCCTCCACTTT. It is translated as CSVESGANSPLHF.

This clonotype was counted a few times. The V and J genes are TRBV6-1 and TRBJ2-3, with 8 bases fitting TRBD2. CDR1 is MNHNS and CDR2 is SASEGT in the germline V gene. The CDR3 is 16 amino acids. V trimming: 2 bases; J trimming: 2 bases; junction bases outside the gene matches: 6. The CDR3 here is CASSELLAVSTDTQYF. CDR3 DNA: TGTGCCAGCAGTGAATTACTAGCGGTGTCCACAGATACGCAGTATTTT.

This clonotype was picked up a small number of times. The V and J genes are TRBV15 and TRBJ2-2, with D perhaps assigned TRBD1 or TRBD2 (7 bases each). V lost 1 base and J lost 4, with 16 bases in between. The CDR3 consists of 17 residues. The germline V gene encodes CDR1 LNHNV and CDR2 YYDKDF (reference sequence). The CDR3 DNA reads as TGTGCCACCAGCAGAGCCCAGACAGGGAGGGGCACCGGGGAGCTGTTTTTT. This translates into CATSRAQTGRGTGELFF.

The chain links TRBV27 to TRBJ1-2, with D tentatively TRBD1 (6 bases). The V and J ends lost 5 bases and 1 base respectively, with 14 bases between them. This CDR3 contains 15 residues. Germline values: CDR1 MNHEY, CDR2 SMNVEV (reference sequence). DNA for the CDR3: TGTGCCAGCAGTCTTACAGGACAGATTAACTATGGCTACACCTTC. Encoded protein: CASSLTGQINYGYTF.

This clonotype appeared many times. This CDR3 is CSARVPLQGGEGYTF. CDR3 nucleotides: TGCAGTGCTAGAGTCCCCTTACAGGGGGGAGAGGGCTACACCTTC. The chain couples TRBV20-1 to TRBJ1-2, with 8 nucleotides matching TRBD1. From germline, CDR1 is DFQATT and CDR2 SNEGSKA (reference sequence). The CDR3 is made up of 15 amino acids. The trim removed 1 base at V and 8 bases at J, leaving 12 bases unmatched.

The chain joins TRBV28 to TRBJ1-2, with 12 bases identical to TRBD1. From germline, CDR1 is MDHEN and CDR2 SYDVKM. The CDR3 length is 15 residues. The ends lost 6 bases at V and 4 bases at J; junction bases unmatched: 6. The chain's CDR3 is CASRRGTGGRYGYTF. The DNA for the CDR3 is TGTGCCAGCAGGCGCGGGACAGGGGGCCGCTATGGCTACACCTTC.

This clonotype has a count of ten or more. The chain uses TRBV20-1 and TRBJ1-3; no firm D call. The CDR3 loop spans 14 amino acids. V shed 5 bases and J shed 8 bases, with 19 bases lying between them. Germline V gives CDR1 DFQATT, CDR2 SNEGSKA (reference sequence). For the CDR3, the DNA is TGCAGTGCTGGACCGGGAACTGTTTCGGACACCATATATTTT. Amino acids: CSAGPGTVSDTIYF.

The rearrangement joins TRBV6-6 to TRBJ1-5; 8 nucleotides line up with TRBD1. Germline-derived CDR1 and CDR2 are MNHNY and SVGAGI (reference sequence). This CDR3 has 15 residues. The J segment lost 2 bases and the V segment lost 7 bases, leaving 7 bases of the junction unmatched. This chain's CDR3 is CASILGQGGNQPQHF. Written as DNA, the CDR3 is TGTGCCAGCATTTTAGGACAGGGAGGCAATCAGCCCCAGCATTTT.

This clonotype occurred a few times. The chain combines TRBV7-8 with TRBJ2-3; D remains unclear. V was pared by 5 bases and J by 4 bases, with 22 bases between. Looked up from germline, CDR1 is SGHVS and CDR2 is FQNEAQ. CDR3 length: 17 residues. The CDR3 is CASSPPNSRHGADTQYF. For the CDR3, the DNA is TGTGCCAGCAGCCCCCCGAACTCGAGGCATGGTGCAGATACGCAGTATTTT.

This clonotype showed up many times. V is TRBV20-1 and J is TRBJ2-5, with 15 bases aligning to TRBD2. The length of the CDR3 is 16 residues. With 4 bases clipped from V and 4 bases from J, the junction kept 7 bases outside the gene matches. Germline CDR1 reads DFQATT; CDR2 reads SNEGSKA (reference sequence). In DNA form, the CDR3 reads TGCAGTGCTATGGGACTAGCGGGAGGACCCCTAGAGACCCAGTACTTC. It codes for CSAMGLAGGPLETQYF.

The table lists this clonotype with a count of one. The junction shows a germline mismatch at one end, possibly a read error. The chain is built from TRBV18 and TRBJ1-1, with 7 bases identical to TRBD1. The CDR3 has 12 amino acids. Per germline, CDR1 KGHSH and CDR2 LQKENI. The CDR3 region has the DNA TGTGCCAGCTCGGGACAGACCACTGAAGCCTTCTTT. This codes for CASSGQTTEAFF.

This clonotype was seen more than once but under ten times. The V call is TRBV5-5, the J call TRBJ1-1, with D unclear. CDR1 is SGHKS and CDR2 is YYEKEE in the germline V gene (reference sequence). This CDR3 spans 17 amino acids. Trimming removed 4 bases from V and 5 bases from J, with 24 bases in between. CDR3 in DNA: TGTGCCAGCAGCCCCTTCGAAGGTTTCGCCGCGGGGACTGAAGCTTTCTTT. It is translated as CASSPFEGFAAGTEAFF.

This clonotype was observed at least ten times. The chain carries TRBV12-3 or TRBV12-4 and TRBJ2-5; 10 positions agree with TRBD2. The CDR3 has 14 amino acids. The junction had 2 bases not matched to a gene; V was cut back by 3 bases and J by 4 bases. The CDR3 loop is CASSLSGRGETQYF. In DNA form, the CDR3 reads TGTGCCAGCAGTTTGAGCGGGAGGGGAGAGACCCAGTACTTC.

The chain uses TRBV4-2 and TRBJ2-5, with TRBD2 matching over 9 bases. Germline loops: CDR1 LGHNA, CDR2 YNFKEQ. V trimming: 3 bases; J trimming: 6 bases; junction bases outside the gene matches: 8. The CDR3 covers 15 residues. In nucleotides, the CDR3 is TGTGCCAGCAGCCAGGATGGGACTAGCCTTCAGACCCAGTACTTC. Translation: CASSQDGTSLQTQYF.